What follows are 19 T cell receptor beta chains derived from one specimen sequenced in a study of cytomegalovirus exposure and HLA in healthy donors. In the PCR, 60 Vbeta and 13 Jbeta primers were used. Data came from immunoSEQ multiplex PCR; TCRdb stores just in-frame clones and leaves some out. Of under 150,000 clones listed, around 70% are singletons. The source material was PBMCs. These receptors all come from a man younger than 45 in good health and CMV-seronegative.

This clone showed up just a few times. Written as DNA, the CDR3 is TGTGCCAGCAGTCCGCCGACAGGGATGAACACTGAAGCTTTCTTT. Translated: CASSPPTGMNTEAFF. This sequence joins TRBV28 and TRBJ1-1; 7 bases match TRBD1. This CDR3 region has 15 residues. Unmatched junction bases numbered 6, after V lost 5 bases and J lost 0 bases. The V gene's germline CDR1 is MDHEN and CDR2 SYDVKM.

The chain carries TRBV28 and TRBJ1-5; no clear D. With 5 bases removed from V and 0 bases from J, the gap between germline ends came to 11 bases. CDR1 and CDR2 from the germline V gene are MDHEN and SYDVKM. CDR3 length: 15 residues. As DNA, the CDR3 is TGTGCCAGCAGTCCAGTGGAGTTTAGCAATCAGCCCCAGCATTTT. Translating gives CASSPVEFSNQPQHF.

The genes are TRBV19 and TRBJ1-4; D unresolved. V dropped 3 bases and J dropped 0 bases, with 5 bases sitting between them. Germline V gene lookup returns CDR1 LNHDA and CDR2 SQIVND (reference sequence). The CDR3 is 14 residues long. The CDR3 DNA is TGTGCCAGTAGTATCGGTCCAACTAATGAAAAACTGTTTTTT. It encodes CASSIGPTNEKLFF.

The CDR3 loop reads CASSHPGQGEYEQYF. CDR3 nucleotide sequence: TGTGCCAGCAGCCACCCAGGCCAGGGCGAGTACGAGCAGTACTTC. The chain couples TRBV7-9 to TRBJ2-7, with D tentatively TRBD1 (5 bases). The CDR3 extends over 15 amino acids. Germline loops: CDR1 SEHNR, CDR2 FQNEAQ (reference sequence). The V end was cut by 5 bases, the J end by 4 bases, with 18 bases between.

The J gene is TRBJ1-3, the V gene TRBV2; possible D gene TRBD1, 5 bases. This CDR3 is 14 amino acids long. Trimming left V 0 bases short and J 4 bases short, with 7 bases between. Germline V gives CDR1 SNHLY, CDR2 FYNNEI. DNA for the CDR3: TGTGCCAGCAGTGAAGCGGGGCAGGGAAACACCATATATTTT. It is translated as CASSEAGQGNTIYF.

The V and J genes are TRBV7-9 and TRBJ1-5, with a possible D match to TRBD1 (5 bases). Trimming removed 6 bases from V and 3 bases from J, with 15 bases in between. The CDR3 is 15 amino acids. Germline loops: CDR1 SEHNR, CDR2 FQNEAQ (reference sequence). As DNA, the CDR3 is TGTGCCAGCAGTCATAAGCAGGGTCCCAATCAGCCCCAGCATTTT. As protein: CASSHKQGPNQPQHF.

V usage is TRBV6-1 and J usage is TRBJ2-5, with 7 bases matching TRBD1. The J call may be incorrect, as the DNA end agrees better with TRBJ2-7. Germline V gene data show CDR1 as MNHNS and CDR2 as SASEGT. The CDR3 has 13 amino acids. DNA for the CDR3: TGTGCCAGCAGTGAGACAGGGTTCGGCGAGCAGTACTTC. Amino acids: CASSETGFGEQYF.

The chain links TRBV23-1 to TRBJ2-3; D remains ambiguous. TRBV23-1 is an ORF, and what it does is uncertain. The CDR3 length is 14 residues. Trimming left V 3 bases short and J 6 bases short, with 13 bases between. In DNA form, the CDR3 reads TGCGCCAGCAGTCATAAAAACACCATTGATACGCAGTATTTT. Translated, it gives CASSHKNTIDTQYF.

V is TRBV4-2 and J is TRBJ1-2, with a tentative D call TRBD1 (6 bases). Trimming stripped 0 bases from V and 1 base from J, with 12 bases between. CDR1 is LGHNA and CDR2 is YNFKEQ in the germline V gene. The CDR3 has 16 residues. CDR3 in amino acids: CASSQDAGASNYGYTF. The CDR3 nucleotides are TGTGCCAGCAGCCAAGATGCGGGGGCCAGTAACTATGGCTACACCTTC.

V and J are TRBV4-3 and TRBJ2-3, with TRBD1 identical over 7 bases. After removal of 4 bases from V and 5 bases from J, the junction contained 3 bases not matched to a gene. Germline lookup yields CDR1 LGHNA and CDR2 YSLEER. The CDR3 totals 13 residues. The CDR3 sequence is CASSLRQGDTQYF. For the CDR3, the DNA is TGCGCCAGCAGCCTTCGACAGGGAGATACGCAGTATTTT.

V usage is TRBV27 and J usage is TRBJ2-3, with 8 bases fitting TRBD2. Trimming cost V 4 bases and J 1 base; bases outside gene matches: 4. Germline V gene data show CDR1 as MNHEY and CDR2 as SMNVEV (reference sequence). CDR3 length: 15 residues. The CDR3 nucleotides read TGTGCCAGCAGTTGGGTAGCGGGGCGCACAGATACGCAGTATTTT. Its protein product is CASSWVAGRTDTQYF.

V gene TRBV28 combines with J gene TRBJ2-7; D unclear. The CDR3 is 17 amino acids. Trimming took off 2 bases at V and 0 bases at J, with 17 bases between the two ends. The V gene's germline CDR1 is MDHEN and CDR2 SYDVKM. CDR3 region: CASSLPPWPVASYEQYF. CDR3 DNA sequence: TGTGCCAGCAGTTTACCTCCATGGCCAGTGGCCTCCTACGAGCAGTACTTC.

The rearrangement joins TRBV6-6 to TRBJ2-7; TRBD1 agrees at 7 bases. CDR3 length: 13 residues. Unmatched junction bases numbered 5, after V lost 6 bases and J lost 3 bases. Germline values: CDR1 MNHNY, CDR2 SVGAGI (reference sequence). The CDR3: CASSVGTDYEQYF. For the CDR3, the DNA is TGTGCCAGCAGCGTGGGGACAGACTACGAGCAGTACTTC.

The CDR3 protein is CASSQDSGANVLTF. The CDR3, as DNA: TGTGCCAGCTCCCAGGACTCTGGGGCCAACGTCCTGACTTTC. The chain employs TRBV18 and TRBJ2-6; no clear D. Trimming stripped 6 bases from V and 0 bases from J, with 6 bases between. Germline CDR1 reads KGHSH; CDR2 reads LQKENI. This CDR3 is 14 amino acids long.

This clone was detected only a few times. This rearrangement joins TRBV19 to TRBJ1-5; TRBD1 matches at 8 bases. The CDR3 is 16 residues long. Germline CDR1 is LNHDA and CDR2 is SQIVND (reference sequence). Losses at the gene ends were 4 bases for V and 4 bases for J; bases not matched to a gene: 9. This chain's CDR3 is CASSTYDRGSNQPQHF. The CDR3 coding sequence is TGTGCCAGTAGTACCTACGACAGGGGCAGTAATCAGCCCCAGCATTTT.

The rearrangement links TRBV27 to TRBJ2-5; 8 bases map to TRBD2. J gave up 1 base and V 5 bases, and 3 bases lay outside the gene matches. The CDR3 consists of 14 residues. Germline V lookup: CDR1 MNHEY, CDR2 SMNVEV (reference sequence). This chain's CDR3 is CASSPRGAQETQYF. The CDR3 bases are TGTGCCAGCAGTCCGCGGGGGGCCCAAGAGACCCAGTACTTC.

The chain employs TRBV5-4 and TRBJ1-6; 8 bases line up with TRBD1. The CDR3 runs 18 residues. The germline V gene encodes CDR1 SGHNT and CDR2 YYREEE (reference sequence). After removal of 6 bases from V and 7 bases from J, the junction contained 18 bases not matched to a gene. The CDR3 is CASTSDRGPRPLNSPLHF. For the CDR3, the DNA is TGTGCCAGCACCTCAGACAGGGGCCCCCGACCGTTGAATTCACCCCTCCACTTT.

The CDR3, as DNA: TGTGCCACCAGCAGAGATTGGGTAGCGGGCCCTGGGTATCGCTACGAGCAGTACTTC. Translated, it gives CATSRDWVAGPGYRYEQYF. This chain uses TRBV15 with TRBJ2-7, with 7 bases that match TRBD2. CDR3 length: 19 amino acids. Germline V gives CDR1 LNHNV, CDR2 YYDKDF (reference sequence). V was clipped by 0 bases and J by 3 bases; unmatched bases: 17.

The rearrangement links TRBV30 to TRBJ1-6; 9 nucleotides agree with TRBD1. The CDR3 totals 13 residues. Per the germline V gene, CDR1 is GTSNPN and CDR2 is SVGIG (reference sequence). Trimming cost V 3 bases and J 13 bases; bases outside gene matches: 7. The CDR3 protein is CAWRGTGFGPLHF. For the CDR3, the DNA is TGTGCCTGGAGGGGGACAGGGTTCGGGCCCCTCCACTTT.